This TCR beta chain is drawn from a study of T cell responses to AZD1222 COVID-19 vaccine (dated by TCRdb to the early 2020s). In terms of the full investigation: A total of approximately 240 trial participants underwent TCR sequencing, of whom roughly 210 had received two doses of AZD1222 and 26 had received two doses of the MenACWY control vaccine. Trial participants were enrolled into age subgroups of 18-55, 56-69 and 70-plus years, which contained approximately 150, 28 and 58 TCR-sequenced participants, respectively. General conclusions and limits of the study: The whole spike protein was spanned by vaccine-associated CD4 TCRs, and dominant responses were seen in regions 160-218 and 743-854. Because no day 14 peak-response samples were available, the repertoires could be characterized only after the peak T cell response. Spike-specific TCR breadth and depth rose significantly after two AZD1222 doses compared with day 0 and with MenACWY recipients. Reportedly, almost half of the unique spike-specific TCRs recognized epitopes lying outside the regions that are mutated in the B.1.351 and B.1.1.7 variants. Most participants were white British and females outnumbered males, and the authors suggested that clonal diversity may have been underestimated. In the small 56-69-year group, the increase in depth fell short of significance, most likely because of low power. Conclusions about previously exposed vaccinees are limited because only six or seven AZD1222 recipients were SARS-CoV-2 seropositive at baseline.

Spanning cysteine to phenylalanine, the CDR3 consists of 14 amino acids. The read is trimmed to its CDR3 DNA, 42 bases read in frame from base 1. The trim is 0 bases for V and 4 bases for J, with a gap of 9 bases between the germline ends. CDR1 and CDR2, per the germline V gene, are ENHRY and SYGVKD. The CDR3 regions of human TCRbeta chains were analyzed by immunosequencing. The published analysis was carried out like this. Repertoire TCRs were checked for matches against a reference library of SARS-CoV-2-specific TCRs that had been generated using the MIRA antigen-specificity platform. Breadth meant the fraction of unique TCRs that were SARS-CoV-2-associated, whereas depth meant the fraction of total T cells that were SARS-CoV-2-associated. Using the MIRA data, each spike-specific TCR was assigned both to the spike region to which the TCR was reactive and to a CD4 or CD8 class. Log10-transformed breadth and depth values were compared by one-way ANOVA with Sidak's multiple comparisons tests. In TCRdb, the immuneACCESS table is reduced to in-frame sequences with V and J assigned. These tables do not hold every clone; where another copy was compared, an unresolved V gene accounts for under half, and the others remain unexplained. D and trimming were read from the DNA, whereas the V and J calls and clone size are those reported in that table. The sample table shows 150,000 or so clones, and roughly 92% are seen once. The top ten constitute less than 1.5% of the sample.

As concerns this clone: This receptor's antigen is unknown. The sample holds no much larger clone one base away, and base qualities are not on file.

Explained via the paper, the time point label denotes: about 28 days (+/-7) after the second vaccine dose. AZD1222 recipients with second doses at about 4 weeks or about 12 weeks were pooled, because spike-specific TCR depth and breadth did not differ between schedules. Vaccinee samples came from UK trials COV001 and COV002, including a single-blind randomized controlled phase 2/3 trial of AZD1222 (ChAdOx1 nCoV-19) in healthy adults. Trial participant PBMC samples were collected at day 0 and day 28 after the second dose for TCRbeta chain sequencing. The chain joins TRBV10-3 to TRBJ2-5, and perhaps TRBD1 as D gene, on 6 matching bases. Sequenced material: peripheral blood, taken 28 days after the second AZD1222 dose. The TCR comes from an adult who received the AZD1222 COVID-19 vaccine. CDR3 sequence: CAISESPRGETQYF. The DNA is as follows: TGTGCCATCAGTGAGTCTCCCAGGGGAGAGACCCAGTACTTC.